The rows below give T cell receptor beta chains drawn from one sample of a study of response to subunit inactivated influenza vaccine. TCRdb re-analysed the RT-PCR reads in MiXCR, keeping a single row per CDR3 protein. The sample holds a few hundred thousand distinct CDR3 sequences, about a fifth seen once. Sequences were derived from PBMCs from blood, sampled approximately 20 months after vaccination. The receptors stem from a man between 50 and 69 years old who received an inactivated influenza vaccine. Each CDR3 is given with its conserved first and last residue. The D gene is left open where the match is weak. Clone size, where shown, is once, few, many, or a class for clones that have expanded.

>-|14|few|TRBJ2-2|TRBV20-1
TGCAGTGCAAACAGCCCCAGTACCACCGGGGAGCTGTTTTTT
CSANSPSTTGELFF
>-|12|-|TRBJ2-1|TRBV6-5
TGTGCCAGCAGTTACTCACGTCATGAGCAGTTCTTC
CASSYSRHEQFF
>TRBD2|16|-|TRBJ2-1|TRBV6-2/TRBV6-3
TGTGCCAGCAGTCCCTATAGCGGGAGTGACTACAATGAGCAGTTCTTC
CASSPYSGSDYNEQFF
>TRBD1|16|few|TRBJ1-3|TRBV5-6
TGTGCCAGCAGTCACAGGGGATCCTCCTCTGGAAACACCATATATTTT
CASSHRGSSSGNTIYF
>-|14|few|TRBJ1-1|TRBV12-3/TRBV12-4
TGTGCCAGCAGTTGGACGGGGGGAAGCACTGAAGCTTTCTTT
CASSWTGGSTEAFF
>-|14|-|TRBJ1-1|TRBV12-3/TRBV12-4
TGTGCCAGCAGTTTAGTAGGGGTTGACACTGAAGCTTTCTTT
CASSLVGVDTEAFF
>-|12|many|TRBJ2-3|TRBV20-1
TGCAGTGCTAGAGTAATAGGGGATACGCAGTATTTT
CSARVIGDTQYF
>-|14|-|TRBJ1-2|TRBV2
TGTGCCAGCAGTGAAGCGGGCCGAAACTATGGCTACACCTTC
CASSEAGRNYGYTF
>-|14|-|TRBJ1-4|TRBV7-2
TGTGCCAGCAGCTTAGAGCCAGTTGGTGAAAAACTGTTTTTT
CASSLEPVGEKLFF
>-|15|-|TRBJ2-3|TRBV6-2/TRBV6-3
TGTGCCAGCAGGCGTCAGGGGGGTCGCTCAGATACGCAGTATTTT
CASRRQGGRSDTQYF
>TRBD2|14|many|TRBJ2-1|TRBV2
TGTGCCAGCAGCCGCGGGACTAGCGGGGGGTTACAGTTCTTC
CASSRGTSGGLQFF
>TRBD2|15|many|TRBJ2-2|TRBV11-2
TGTGCCAGCAGCTTGACTAGCGGACTAACCGGGGAGCTGTTTTTT
CASSLTSGLTGELFF
>-|17|few|TRBJ2-1|TRBV29-1
TGCAGCGTTGGTGGTAGCGGAGAAAGCTTAACCTACAATGAGCAGTTCTTC
CSVGGSGESLTYNEQFF
>TRBD2|14|-|TRBJ2-2|TRBV19
TGTGCCAGTAATAGCGGGAGTGATACCGGGGAGCTGTTTTTT
CASNSGSDTGELFF
>-|14|few|TRBJ1-1|TRBV3-1
TGTGCCAGCAGCCAAGGAGGCGGATCCACTGAAGCTTTCTTT
CASSQGGGSTEAFF
>-|12|-|TRBJ1-4|TRBV6-6
TGTGCCAGCAGTTTAAGACGTGAAAAACTGTTTTTT
CASSLRREKLFF
>TRBD2|15|-|TRBJ2-1|TRBV7-8
TGTGCCAGCACTAGCGGACCTAGCTCCTACAATGAGCAGTTCTTC
CASTSGPSSYNEQFF
>TRBD1|15|few|TRBJ1-1|TRBV5-1
TGCGCCAGCAGCCCCCAGGGACAGGGGAGAACTGAAGCTTTCTTT
CASSPQGQGRTEAFF
>-|17|few|TRBJ1-3|TRBV9
TGTGCCAGCAGCGTAGCCCCGGCCCAGAGCTCTGGAAACACCATATATTTT
CASSVAPAQSSGNTIYF
>-|13|many|TRBJ1-1|TRBV20-1
TGCAGTGCTAGTGGCGGGATGAACACTGAAGCTTTCTTT
CSASGGMNTEAFF
>-|13|once|TRBJ2-7|TRBV6-2/TRBV6-3
TGTGCCAGCAGTTACTCGAAAGTCTACGAGCAGTACTTC
CASSYSKVYEQYF
>-|12|many|TRBJ1-5|TRBV7-2
TGTGCCAGCAGTATTATGGGGCAGCCCCAGCATTTT
CASSIMGQPQHF
>TRBD1|14|few|TRBJ2-7|TRBV5-5
TGTGCCAGCAGCCGGGGACAGGGGTCCTACGAGCAGTACTTC
CASSRGQGSYEQYF
>-|10|-|TRBJ1-2|TRBV29-1
TGCAGCGTTGAAGATGGCGTTTCCCACTTC
CSVEDGVSHF
>-|11|many|TRBJ2-1|TRBV7-2
TGTGCCAGCAGCAATTACAATGAGCAGTTCTTC
CASSNYNEQFF
>-|17|few|TRBJ1-1|TRBV20-1
TGCAGTGCTCTCCTACTCGACTGGACTGACATGAACACTGAAGCTTTCTTT
CSALLLDWTDMNTEAFF
>-|11|-|TRBJ2-7|TRBV10-3
TGTGCCATCAGTGTCTCTTACGAGCAGTACTTC
CAISVSYEQYF
>-|18|-|TRBJ2-7|TRBV20-1
TGCAGTGCTAGAGATCTCAGGGGGGGTGGCAGGACATACTACGAGCAGTACTTC
CSARDLRGGGRTYYEQYF
>TRBD2|15|few|TRBJ2-3|TRBV10-3
TGTGCCATCAGCCTCCTACTGGCGGGGGAAGATACGCAGTATTTT
CAISLLLAGEDTQYF
>TRBD1|16|-|TRBJ1-2|TRBV4-2
TGTGCCAGCAGCCAAGATCGAGACAGGGTGCTTTATGGCTACACCTTC
CASSQDRDRVLYGYTF
>-|15|-|TRBJ2-1|TRBV28
TGTGCCAGCAGTTCGCGGGGGCCCTCCTACAATGAGCAGTTCTTC
CASSSRGPSYNEQFF
>TRBD2|13|few|TRBJ2-3|TRBV7-8
TGTGCCAGCAGCCCGCGACTAGCGGAGAAGCAGTATTTT
CASSPRLAEKQYF
>-|16|-|TRBJ1-5|TRBV20-1
TGCAGTGCTACACGGGGTTCTTATGATAGCAATCAGCCCCAGCATTTT
CSATRGSYDSNQPQHF
>-|12|-|TRBJ1-4|TRBV29-1
TGCAGCGTAATCGGAAGTAATGAAAAACTGTTTTTT
CSVIGSNEKLFF
>-|16|few|TRBJ1-4|TRBV5-5
TGTGCCAGCAGCCCAACCTCTCGTGGTGCTAATGAAAAACTGTTTTTT
CASSPTSRGANEKLFF
>-|12|many|TRBJ2-1|TRBV12-3/TRBV12-4
TGTGCCAGCAGTTTAGGGGGCTATGAGCAGTTCTTC
CASSLGGYEQFF
>-|14|-|TRBJ2-1|TRBV7-2
TGTGCCAGCAGCTATACGGACTATTACAATGAGCAGTTCTTC
CASSYTDYYNEQFF
>TRBD1|15|many|TRBJ1-5|TRBV7-9
TGTGCCAGCAGCGAGAGTCGACAGGGTAATCAGCCCCAGCATTTT
CASSESRQGNQPQHF
>-|16|-|TRBJ2-1|TRBV2
TGTGCCAGCAGTGTCTCCGGCGGGACACCATACAATGAGCAGTTCTTC
CASSVSGGTPYNEQFF
>-|14|-|TRBJ2-7|TRBV20-1
TGCAGTGCTAGCAGCCCGGGGCGCACCTACGAGCAGTACTTC
CSASSPGRTYEQYF
>-|14|many|TRBJ1-1|TRBV5-1
TGCGCCAGCAGCTTAGGGGCTCGGAACACTGAAGCTTTCTTT
CASSLGARNTEAFF
>TRBD2|14|-|TRBJ2-7|TRBV29-1
TGCAGCGTTGGGCGGACTAGCGGGTACTACGAGCAGTACTTC
CSVGRTSGYYEQYF
>-|12|-|TRBJ1-2|TRBV15
TGTGCCACCAGTCCGAGTTTTGGGGGCTACACCTTC
CATSPSFGGYTF
>-|13|-|TRBJ2-4|TRBV19
TGTGCCAGTAGTATTTCGGGTGGAAACATTCAGTACTTC
CASSISGGNIQYF
>-|13|-|TRBJ2-3|TRBV29-1
TGCAGCGTCCAGGGACTTAGCACAGATACGCAGTATTTT
CSVQGLSTDTQYF
>-|16|-|TRBJ2-4|TRBV7-8
TGTGCCAGCAGCACCGAAGGATGGGGGCCCAAAAACATTCAGTACTTC
CASSTEGWGPKNIQYF
>TRBD1|15|few|TRBJ1-5|TRBV5-1
TGCGCCAGCAGCAATACAGGGGACGCGAATCAGCCCCAGCATTTT
CASSNTGDANQPQHF
>-|12|-|TRBJ2-1|TRBV29-1
TGCAGCGTCAACGGGATTGCGAATGAGCAGTTCTTC
CSVNGIANEQFF
>-|13|-|TRBJ1-2|TRBV2
TGTGCCAGCTCGTCGACCCTTGGAAGTGGCTACACCTTC
CASSSTLGSGYTF
>TRBD1|17|few|TRBJ1-4|TRBV7-8
TGTGCCAGCAGCTTTCAGGGGGGGCTAGCAACTAATGAAAAACTGTTTTTT
CASSFQGGLATNEKLFF
>-|16|many|TRBJ1-4|TRBV20-1
TGCAGTGCTAGAGAAAGTGGGGGCAGGGTGAATGAAAAACTGTTTTTT
CSARESGGRVNEKLFF
>-|14|-|TRBJ1-5|TRBV10-3
TGTGCCATCAGTGAGTCCGACGGAAGTCAGCCCCAGCATTTT
CAISESDGSQPQHF
>-|13|few|TRBJ1-2|TRBV12-3/TRBV12-4
TGTGCCAGCAGGGCGGACAGAATCTATGGCTACACCTTC
CASRADRIYGYTF
>-|10|-|TRBJ2-5|TRBV20-1
TGCAGGCCAGGCCAAGAGACCCAGTACTTC
CRPGQETQYF
>TRBD2|15|-|TRBJ2-4|TRBV20-1
TGCAGTGCTACCCTGACTAGCGGGAGTTTAAACATTCAGTACTTC
CSATLTSGSLNIQYF
>-|15|few|TRBJ1-5|TRBV7-2
TGTGCCAGCAGCTTAAGGGGAGGGAGCAATCAGCCCCAGCATTTT
CASSLRGGSNQPQHF
>TRBD2|16|-|TRBJ2-5|TRBV20-1
TGCAGTGCTAGAGATCTCCTAGCGGGATATAGGGAGACCCAGTACTTC
CSARDLLAGYRETQYF